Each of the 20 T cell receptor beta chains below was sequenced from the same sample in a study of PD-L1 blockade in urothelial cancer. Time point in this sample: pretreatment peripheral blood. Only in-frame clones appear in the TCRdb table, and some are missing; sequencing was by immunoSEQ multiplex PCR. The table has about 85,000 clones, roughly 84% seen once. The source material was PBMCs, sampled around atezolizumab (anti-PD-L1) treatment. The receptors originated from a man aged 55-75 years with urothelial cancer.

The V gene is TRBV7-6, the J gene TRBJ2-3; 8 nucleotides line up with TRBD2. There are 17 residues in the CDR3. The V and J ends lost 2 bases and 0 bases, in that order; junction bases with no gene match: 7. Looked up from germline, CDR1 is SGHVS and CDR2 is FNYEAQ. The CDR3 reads CASSLLLAGHSTDTQYF. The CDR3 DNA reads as TGTGCCAGCAGCTTACTTCTAGCGGGCCATAGCACAGATACGCAGTATTTT.

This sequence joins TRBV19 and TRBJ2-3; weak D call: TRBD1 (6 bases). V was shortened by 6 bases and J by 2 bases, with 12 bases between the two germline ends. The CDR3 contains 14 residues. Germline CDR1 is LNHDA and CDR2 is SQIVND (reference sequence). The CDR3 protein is CASRGGQITDTQYF. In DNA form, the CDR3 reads TGTGCCAGTAGAGGGGGACAAATCACAGATACGCAGTATTTT.

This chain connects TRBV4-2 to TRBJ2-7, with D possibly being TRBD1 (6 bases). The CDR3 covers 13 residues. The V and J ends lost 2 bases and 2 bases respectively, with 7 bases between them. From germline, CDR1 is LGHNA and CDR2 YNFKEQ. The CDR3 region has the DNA TGTGCCAGCAGCCAAACAGGGACCTACGAGCAGTACTTC. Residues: CASSQTGTYEQYF.

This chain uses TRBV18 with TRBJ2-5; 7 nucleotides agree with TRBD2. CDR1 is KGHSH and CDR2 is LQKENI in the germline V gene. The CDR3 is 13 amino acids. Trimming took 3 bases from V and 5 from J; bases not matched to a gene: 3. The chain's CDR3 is CASSPGGKETQYF. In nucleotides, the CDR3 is TGTGCCAGCTCACCGGGGGGGAAGGAGACCCAGTACTTC. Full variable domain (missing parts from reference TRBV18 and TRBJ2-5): NAGVMQNPRHLVRRRGQEARLRCSPMKGHSHVYWYRQLPEEGLKFMVYLQKENIIDESGMPKERFSAEFPKEGPSILRIQQVVRGDSAAYFCASSPGGKETQYFGPGTRLLVL.

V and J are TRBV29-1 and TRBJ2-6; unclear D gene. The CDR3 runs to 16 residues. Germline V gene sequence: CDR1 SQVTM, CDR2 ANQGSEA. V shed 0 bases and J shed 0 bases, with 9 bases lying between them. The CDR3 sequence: CSVEDTGRSGANVLTF. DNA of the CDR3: TGCAGCGTTGAAGATACGGGTCGCTCTGGGGCCAACGTCCTGACTTTC.

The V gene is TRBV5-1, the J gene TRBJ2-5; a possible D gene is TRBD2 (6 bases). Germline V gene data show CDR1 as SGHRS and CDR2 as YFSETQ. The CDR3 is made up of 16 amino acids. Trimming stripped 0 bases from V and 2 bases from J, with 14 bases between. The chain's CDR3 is CASSLVPSGGQETQYF. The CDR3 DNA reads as TGCGCCAGCAGCTTGGTCCCGAGCGGAGGGCAAGAGACCCAGTACTTC.

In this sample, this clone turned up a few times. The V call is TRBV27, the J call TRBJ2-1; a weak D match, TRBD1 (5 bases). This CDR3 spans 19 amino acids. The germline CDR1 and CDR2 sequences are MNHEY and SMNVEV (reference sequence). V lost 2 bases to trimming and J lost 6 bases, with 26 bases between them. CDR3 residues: CASSLRPLRADSQTNEQFF. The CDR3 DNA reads TGTGCCAGCAGTTTAAGGCCCCTCAGGGCAGACAGCCAAACCAATGAGCAGTTCTTC.

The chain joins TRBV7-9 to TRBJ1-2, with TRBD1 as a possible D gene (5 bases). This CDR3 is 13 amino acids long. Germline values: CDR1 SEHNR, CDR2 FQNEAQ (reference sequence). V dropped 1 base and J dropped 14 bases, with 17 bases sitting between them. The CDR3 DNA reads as TGTGCCAGCAGCTTAGATTTCACAGCGGGGGTAACCTTC. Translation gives CASSLDFTAGVTF. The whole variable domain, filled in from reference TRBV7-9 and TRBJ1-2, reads DTGVSQNPRHKITKRGQNVTFRCDPISEHNRLYWYRQTLGQGPEFLTYFQNEAQLEKSRLLSDRFSAERPKGSFSTLEIQRTEQGDSAMYLCASSLDFTAGVTFGSGTRLTVV.

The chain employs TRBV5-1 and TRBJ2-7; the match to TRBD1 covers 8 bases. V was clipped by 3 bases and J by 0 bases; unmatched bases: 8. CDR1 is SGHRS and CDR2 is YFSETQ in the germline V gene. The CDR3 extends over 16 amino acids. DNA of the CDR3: TGCGCCAGCAGCTCGCAGGCTGACAGGGGCTCCTACGAGCAGTACTTC. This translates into CASSSQADRGSYEQYF. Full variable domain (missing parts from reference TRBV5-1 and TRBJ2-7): KAGVTQTPRYLIKTRGQQVTLSCSPISGHRSVSWYQQTPGQGLQFLFEYFSETQRNKGNFPGRFSGRQFSNSRSEMNVSTLELGDSALYLCASSSQADRGSYEQYFGPGTRLTVT.

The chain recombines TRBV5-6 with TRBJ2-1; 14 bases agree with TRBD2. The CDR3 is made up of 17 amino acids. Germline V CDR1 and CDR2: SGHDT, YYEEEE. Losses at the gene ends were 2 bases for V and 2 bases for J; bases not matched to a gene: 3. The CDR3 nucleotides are TGTGCCAGCAGCTTAGGACTAGCGGGGGGCCCCTACAATGAGCAGTTCTTC. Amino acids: CASSLGLAGGPYNEQFF.

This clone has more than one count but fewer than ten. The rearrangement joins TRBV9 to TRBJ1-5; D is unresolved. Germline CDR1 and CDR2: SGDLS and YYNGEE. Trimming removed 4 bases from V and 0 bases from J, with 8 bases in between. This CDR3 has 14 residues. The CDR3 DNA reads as TGTGCCAGCAGCCCCTGGCTTAGCAATCAGCCCCAGCATTTT. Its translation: CASSPWLSNQPQHF.

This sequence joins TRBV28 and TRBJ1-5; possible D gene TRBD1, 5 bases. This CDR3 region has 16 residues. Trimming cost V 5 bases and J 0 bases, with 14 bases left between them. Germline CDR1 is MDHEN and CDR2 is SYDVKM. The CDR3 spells CASSVSGFHSNQPQHF. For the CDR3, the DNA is TGTGCCAGCAGTGTATCAGGGTTTCATAGCAATCAGCCCCAGCATTTT. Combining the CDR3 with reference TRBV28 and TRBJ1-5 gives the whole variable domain DVKVTQSSRYLVKRTGEKVFLECVQDMDHENMFWYRQDPGLGLRLIYFSYDVKMKEKGDIPEGYSVSREKKERFSLILESASTNQTSMYLCASSVSGFHSNQPQHFGDGTRLSIL.

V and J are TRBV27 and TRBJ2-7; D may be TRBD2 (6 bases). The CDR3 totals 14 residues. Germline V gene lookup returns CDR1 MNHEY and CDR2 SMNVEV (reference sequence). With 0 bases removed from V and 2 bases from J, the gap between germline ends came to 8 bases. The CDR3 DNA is TGTGCCAGCAGTTTATCCGGGGGACCCTACGAGCAGTACTTC. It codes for CASSLSGGPYEQYF.

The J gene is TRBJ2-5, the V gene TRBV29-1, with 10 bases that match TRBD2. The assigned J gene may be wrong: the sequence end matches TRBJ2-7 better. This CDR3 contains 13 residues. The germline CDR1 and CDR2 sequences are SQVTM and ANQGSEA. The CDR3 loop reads CSVGLAGTYEQYF. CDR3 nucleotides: TGCAGCGTTGGACTAGCGGGTACCTACGAGCAGTACTTC.

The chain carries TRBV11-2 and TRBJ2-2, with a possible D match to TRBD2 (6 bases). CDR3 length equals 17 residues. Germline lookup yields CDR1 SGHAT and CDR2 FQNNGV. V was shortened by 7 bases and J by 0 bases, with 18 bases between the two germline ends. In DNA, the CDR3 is TGTGCCAGCAACCAAAATGGGAGGAACGCGAACACCGGGGAGCTGTTTTTT. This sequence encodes CASNQNGRNANTGELFF.

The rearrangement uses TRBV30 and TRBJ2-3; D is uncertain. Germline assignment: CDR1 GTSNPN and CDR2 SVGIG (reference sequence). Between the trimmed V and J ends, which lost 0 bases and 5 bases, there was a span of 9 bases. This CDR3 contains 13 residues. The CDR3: CAWSVSRRDTQYF. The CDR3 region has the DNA TGTGCCTGGAGTGTCTCCCGGAGAGATACGCAGTATTTT.

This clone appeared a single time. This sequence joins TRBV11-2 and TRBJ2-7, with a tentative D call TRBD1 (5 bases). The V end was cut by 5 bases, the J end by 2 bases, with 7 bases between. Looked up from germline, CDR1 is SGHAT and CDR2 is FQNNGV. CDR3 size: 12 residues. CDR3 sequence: CASSLRAYEQYF. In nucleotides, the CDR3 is TGTGCCAGCAGCCTCAGGGCCTACGAGCAGTACTTC.

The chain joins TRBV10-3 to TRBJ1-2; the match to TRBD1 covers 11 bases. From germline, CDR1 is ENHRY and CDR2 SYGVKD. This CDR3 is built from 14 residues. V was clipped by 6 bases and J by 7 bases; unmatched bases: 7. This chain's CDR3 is CAISEDRGLFGYTF. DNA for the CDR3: TGTGCCATCAGCGAGGACAGGGGGCTTTTTGGCTACACCTTC.

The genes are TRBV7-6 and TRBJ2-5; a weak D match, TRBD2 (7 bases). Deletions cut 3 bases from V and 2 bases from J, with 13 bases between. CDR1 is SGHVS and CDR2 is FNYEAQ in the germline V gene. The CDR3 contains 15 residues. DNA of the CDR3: TGTGCCAGCAGCTTTGGGGGGGCGAGTCAAGAGACCCAGTACTTC. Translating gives CASSFGGASQETQYF.

CDR3 amino acids: CASSPNERRGTDTQYF. CDR3 DNA sequence: TGTGCCAGCAGCCCGAATGAAAGACGAGGGACAGATACGCAGTATTTT. The chain combines TRBV5-4 with TRBJ2-3; possibly TRBD2 for D (5 bases). This CDR3 has 16 amino acids. Looked up from germline, CDR1 is SGHNT and CDR2 is YYREEE (reference sequence). V was shortened by 4 bases and J by 3 bases, with 18 bases between the two germline ends.